A single sample is the source of the 3 T cell receptor beta chains below, sequenced in a study of T cells in pancreatic ductal adenocarcinoma. Sequencing used immunoSEQ multiplex PCR; TCRdb keeps in-frame clones, though not all of them. Seen here are about 100,000 clones, about 95% observed once, and the top ten hold about 3%. Surgery without prior neoadjuvant therapy was the treatment of the selected pancreatic ductal adenocarcinoma patients. Source material: PBMCs. The source of these receptors is a human donor with pancreatic ductal adenocarcinoma.

This clone has only one observation. V usage is TRBV5-6 and J usage is TRBJ1-1; D gene uncertain. The germline CDR1 and CDR2 sequences are SGHDT and YYEEEE. The CDR3 contains 12 residues. The germline V and J ends were trimmed by 4 bases and 2 bases, with 6 bases remaining between them. CDR3 amino acids: CASSRANTEAFF. Here the CDR3 DNA reads TGTGCCAGCAGCCGAGCAAACACTGAAGCTTTCTTT.

The V and J genes are TRBV5-1 and TRBJ2-1, with 7 bases lining up with TRBD2. Per the germline V gene, CDR1 is SGHRS and CDR2 is YFSETQ. The CDR3 consists of 16 residues. J lost 9 bases, V lost 0 bases, and 12 bases had no gene match. CDR3 nucleotides: TGCGCCAGCAGCTTGGCGGGAGGACTATCGAATTCTGAGCAGTTCTTC. This gives the protein CASSLAGGLSNSEQFF.

The V and J genes are TRBV5-1 and TRBJ2-2; 8 nucleotides align to TRBD2. There are 14 residues in the CDR3. CDR1 SGHRS and CDR2 YFSETQ come from the germline V gene. V trimming: 4 bases; J trimming: 6 bases; junction bases outside the gene matches: 5. The CDR3, as DNA: TGCGCCAGCAGCCTGAGCGGGAGTGCCGGGGAGCTGTTTTTT. It codes for CASSLSGSAGELFF.